Below, one T cell receptor (beta chain) is given with its context. Its antigen is not identified. This sample stems from a study of cytomegalovirus exposure and HLA in healthy donors. The study's findings and limits: When presence/absence was analysed, sequencing depth was taken to be roughly uniform across donors. V- and J-gene trimming in TCR beta was tied to a missense DCLRE1C variant by an analysis performed later. Under in vitro conditions, a few CMV-associated chains were confirmed as specific for CMV antigens.

PCR used 60 Vbeta primers and 13 Jbeta primers. Profiling relied on immunoSEQ multiplex PCR, and the TCRdb table lists in-frame clones only, not all of them. Of 110,000 to 150,000 clones in the sample, roughly 70% are singletons; the top ten hold 3.5% to 5%. The clonotype originates from a man in his sixties in good health and CMV-seronegative. Source material: PBMCs.

CDR3 bases: TGCGCCAGCAGCGGGGTAGCGGAGGGAGCAGAGACCCAGTACTTC. Protein product: CASSGVAEGAETQYF. V gene TRBV5-1 combines with J gene TRBJ2-5, with D maybe TRBD2 (6 bases). V was shortened by 4 bases and J by 4 bases, with 17 bases between the two germline ends. CDR1 is SGHRS and CDR2 is YFSETQ in the germline V gene. This CDR3 is built from 15 residues.